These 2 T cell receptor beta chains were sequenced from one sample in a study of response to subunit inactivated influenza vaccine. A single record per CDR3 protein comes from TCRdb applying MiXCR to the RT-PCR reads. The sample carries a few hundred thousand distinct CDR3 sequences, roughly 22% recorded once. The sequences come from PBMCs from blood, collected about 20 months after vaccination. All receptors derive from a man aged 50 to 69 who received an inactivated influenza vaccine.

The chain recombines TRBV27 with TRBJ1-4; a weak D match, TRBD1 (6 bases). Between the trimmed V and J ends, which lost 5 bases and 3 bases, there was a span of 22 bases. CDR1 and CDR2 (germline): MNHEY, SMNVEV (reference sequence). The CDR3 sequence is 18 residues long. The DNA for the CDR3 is TGTGCCAGCAGTGCGACCGACAGGACCCTTGGGGCTAATGAAAAACTGTTTTTT. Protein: CASSATDRTLGANEKLFF.

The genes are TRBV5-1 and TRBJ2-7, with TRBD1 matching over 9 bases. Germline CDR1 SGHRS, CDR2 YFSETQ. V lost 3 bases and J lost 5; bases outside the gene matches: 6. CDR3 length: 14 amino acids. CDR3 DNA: TGCGCCAGCAGCTGGACAGGGGTTAACAACGAGCAGTACTTC. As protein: CASSWTGVNNEQYF.